The 30 T cell receptor beta chains below all came from one sample that was sequenced in a study of naive and memory T cell subsets. Two oligonucleotides, mixed equimolar, formed the beta constant-region primer covering TRBC1 and TRBC2. Ligated cDNA was amplified by four rounds of PCR with nested alpha and beta constant-region primers and SP2. One entry per CDR3 protein results from TCRdb running MiXCR on the UMI-ligation and nested PCR reads. The sample has around 110,000 distinct CDR3 sequences, roughly 36% seen once. The sequencing sample was made of central memory CD4+ T cells from blood. These receptors came from a human donor in good health.

V is TRBV5-1 and J is TRBJ2-3; 9 bases map to TRBD2. V lost 1 base, J lost 7 bases, and 4 bases stayed unmatched. Germline lookup yields CDR1 SGHRS and CDR2 YFSETQ. This CDR3 contains 14 residues. CDR3 coding DNA: TGCGCCAGCAGCTTGCCTAGCGGGAAATATACGCAGTATTTT. Translation gives CASSLPSGKYTQYF. The complete variable domain, with remaining parts taken from reference TRBV5-1 and TRBJ2-3, reads KAGVTQTPRYLIKTRGQQVTLSCSPISGHRSVSWYQQTPGQGLQFLFEYFSETQRNKGNFPGRFSGRQFSNSRSEMNVSTLELGDSALYLCASSLPSGKYTQYFGPGTRLTVL.

This clonotype appeared many times. The chain carries TRBV7-2 and TRBJ2-5, with D possibly TRBD2 on 5 matching bases. V lost 4 bases, J lost 4 bases, and 10 bases lay in between. The germline CDR1 and CDR2 sequences are SGHTA and FQGNSA. The CDR3 totals 13 residues. CDR3 loop: CASSSDLAETQYF. The CDR3 DNA follows: TGTGCCAGCAGCTCCGATCTAGCAGAGACCCAGTACTTC.

This clonotype was seen at least ten times. The genes are TRBV29-1 and TRBJ2-1; D perhaps matches TRBD2 (5 bases). Germline values: CDR1 SQVTM, CDR2 ANQGSEA. The CDR3 is made up of 15 amino acids. The ends were cut back, 2 bases at V and 6 bases at J, with 17 bases in the middle. This CDR3 reads CSVESQATRRNEQFF. In DNA form, the CDR3 reads TGCAGCGTTGAATCTCAGGCCACTAGGCGCAATGAGCAGTTCTTC.

The J gene is TRBJ2-1, the V gene TRBV5-1; the D call may be TRBD1 or TRBD2 (5 bases each). The length of the CDR3 is 16 residues. Trimming stripped 0 bases from V and 6 bases from J, with 16 bases between. Germline V gives CDR1 SGHRS, CDR2 YFSETQ. The CDR3 DNA follows: TGCGCCAGCAGCTTGGAATCGAGAGGGGTTCGCAATGAGCAGTTCTTC. Encoded protein: CASSLESRGVRNEQFF. Supplemented by reference TRBV5-1 and TRBJ2-1, the full variable domain reads KAGVTQTPRYLIKTRGQQVTLSCSPISGHRSVSWYQQTPGQGLQFLFEYFSETQRNKGNFPGRFSGRQFSNSRSEMNVSTLELGDSALYLCASSLESRGVRNEQFFGPGTRLTVL.

This clonotype was observed a handful of times. The gene calls are TRBV14 and TRBJ2-1; 8 bases are shared with TRBD1. The CDR3 length is 14 residues. The V and J ends lost 4 bases and 7 bases, in that order; junction bases with no gene match: 6. The germline CDR1 and CDR2 sequences are SGHDN and FVKESK. Written as DNA, the CDR3 is TGTGCCAGCAGCCTAAGACAGGGGTTGAATGAGCAGTTCTTC. It translates to CASSLRQGLNEQFF.

The V and J genes are TRBV9 and TRBJ2-1, with D possibly matching TRBD1 (5 bases). Trimming stripped 2 bases from V and 8 bases from J, with 26 bases between. Germline CDR1 SGDLS, CDR2 YYNGEE. The CDR3 runs to 18 residues. In nucleotides, the CDR3 is TGTGCCAGCAGCGTTGAAATTGGTGCAGGGCCCAATTTTGATGAGCAGTTCTTC. Translating it yields CASSVEIGAGPNFDEQFF.

The table lists this clonotype with a few counts. The rearrangement links TRBV7-2 to TRBJ2-3; 10 bases are shared with TRBD2. V dropped 2 bases and J dropped 5; count of bases not matched to a gene: 7. The CDR3 has 16 residues. Germline CDR1 SGHTA, CDR2 FQGNSA. Here the CDR3 reads CASSLRAASGGDTQYF. The CDR3 DNA is TGTGCCAGCAGCTTAAGGGCGGCTAGCGGGGGAGATACGCAGTATTTT.

The chain employs TRBV12-5 and TRBJ1-1; D call uncertain. There are 15 residues in the CDR3. V gave up 1 base and J gave up 0 bases, with 9 bases separating them. Germline CDR1 is LGHNT and CDR2 is FRNRAP. CDR3 nucleotide sequence: TGTGCTAGTGGTTTGGAAGGAGGAATGAACACTGAAGCTTTCTTT. It encodes CASGLEGGMNTEAFF. The full variable domain, completed using reference TRBV12-5 and TRBJ1-1, is DARVTQTPRHKVTEMGQEVTMRCQPILGHNTVFWYRQTMMQGLELLAYFRNRAPLDDSGMPKDRFSAEMPDATLATLKIQPSEPRDSAVYFCASGLEGGMNTEAFFGQGTRLTVV.

This chain links TRBV18 with TRBJ2-4, with D perhaps TRBD2 (6 bases). CDR1 KGHSH and CDR2 LQKENI come from the germline V gene. The CDR3 is 14 residues long. V was shortened by 3 bases and J by 0 bases, with 6 bases between the two germline ends. The CDR3 here is CASSPGGAKNIQYF. The DNA of the CDR3 is TGTGCCAGCTCACCGGGGGGAGCCAAAAACATTCAGTACTTC. Looking up the rest from reference TRBV18 and TRBJ2-4 gives the full variable domain: NAGVMQNPRHLVRRRGQEARLRCSPMKGHSHVYWYRQLPEEGLKFMVYLQKENIIDESGMPKERFSAEFPKEGPSILRIQQVVRGDSAAYFCASSPGGAKNIQYFGAGTRLSVL.

V gene TRBV7-3 combines with J gene TRBJ2-1, with no clear D. This CDR3 comprises 14 residues. Germline CDR1 is SGHTA and CDR2 is FQGTGA. Trimming removed 2 bases from V and 7 bases from J, with 12 bases in between. This CDR3 reads CASSLGSVSNEQFF. The CDR3 region has the DNA TGTGCCAGCAGCTTAGGGTCGGTTTCTAATGAGCAGTTCTTC.

This clonotype occurred a few times. The rearrangement joins TRBV20-1 to TRBJ2-1, with TRBD2 matching over 9 bases. Germline V gene lookup returns CDR1 DFQATT and CDR2 SNEGSKA (reference sequence). The CDR3 length is 15 residues. J lost 7 bases, V lost 3 bases, and 10 bases had no gene match. As DNA, the CDR3 is TGCAGTGCTAGCGGGGCGGGAGGGCCGGGAAATGAGCAGTTCTTC. The encoded protein is CSASGAGGPGNEQFF.

This rearrangement joins TRBV5-4 to TRBJ2-7; possibly TRBD2 for D (6 bases). Looked up from germline, CDR1 is SGHNT and CDR2 is YYREEE (reference sequence). The CDR3 length is 14 residues. V dropped 0 bases and J dropped 3 bases, with 10 bases sitting between them. CDR3 in amino acids: CASSLGGNIYEQYF. CDR3 nucleotide sequence: TGTGCCAGCAGCTTGGGCGGGAATATCTACGAGCAGTACTTC.

The chain couples TRBV24-1 to TRBJ2-7; a weak D match, TRBD2 (6 bases). The CDR3 is 12 amino acids. The V end lost 5 bases, the J end lost 6 bases, and 10 bases lay between the germline ends. Germline CDR1 and CDR2: KGHDR and SFDVKD. The CDR3 reads CATSGGTSEQYF. DNA of the CDR3: TGTGCCACCAGTGGCGGGACCTCCGAGCAGTACTTC.

This clonotype was observed a handful of times. The chain employs TRBV6-6 and TRBJ1-2, with 9 nucleotides matching TRBD1. V was clipped by 10 bases and J by 6 bases; unmatched bases: 9. Per germline, CDR1 MNHNY and CDR2 SVGAGI (reference sequence). The CDR3 totals 13 residues. The CDR3 sequence: CATGQGTMNGYTF. In nucleotides, the CDR3 is TGTGCCACTGGACAGGGGACGATGAATGGCTACACCTTC.

The chain recombines TRBV3-1 with TRBJ2-7; 9 nucleotides agree with TRBD2. The CDR3 is 14 residues long. V shed 3 bases, J shed 4 bases, and the junction held 4 bases outside the gene matches. The germline CDR1 and CDR2 sequences are LGHDT and YNNKEL (reference sequence). In DNA, the CDR3 is TGTGCCAGCAGCCATAGCGGGAGTGAGTACGAGCAGTACTTC. Encoded protein: CASSHSGSEYEQYF.

The gene calls are TRBV3-1 and TRBJ2-3, with a weak D call TRBD2 (5 bases). V lost 6 bases, J lost 7 bases, and 8 bases lay in between. The germline V gene encodes CDR1 LGHDT and CDR2 YNNKEL (reference sequence). The CDR3 has 11 residues. CDR3 in amino acids: CASRRENTQYF. Written as DNA, the CDR3 is TGTGCCAGCAGGAGGGAGAATACGCAGTATTTT.

The chain uses TRBV18 and TRBJ2-3; a possible D gene is TRBD2 (6 bases). CDR1 and CDR2 (germline): KGHSH, LQKENI. The CDR3 is 16 residues long. Trimming left V 6 bases short and J 3 bases short, with 19 bases between. The CDR3 DNA reads TGTGCCAGCTCGGTGGATCTAGCGCGATCGACAGATACGCAGTATTTT. Amino acid sequence: CASSVDLARSTDTQYF.

The CDR3 DNA reads TGTGCCAGCAGCTCAGCCCACCTAACTAGCGGGTATGAGCAGTTCTTC. Translated, it gives CASSSAHLTSGYEQFF. V is TRBV7-2 and J is TRBJ2-1; 9 bases line up with TRBD2. V shed 4 bases and J 8 bases; nucleotides not matched to a gene: 12. CDR3 length equals 16 residues. CDR1 and CDR2 from the germline V gene are SGHTA and FQGNSA. The whole variable domain, remainder taken from reference TRBV7-2 and TRBJ2-1, is GAGVSQSPSNKVTEKGKDVELRCDPISGHTALYWYRQSLGQGLEFLIYFQGNSAPDKSGLPSDRFSAERTGGSVSTLTIQRTQQEDSAVYLCASSSAHLTSGYEQFFGPGTRLTVL.

This chain links TRBV7-2 with TRBJ2-5; TRBD1 aligns across 10 bases. CDR3 length: 14 amino acids. CDR1 and CDR2 from the germline V gene are SGHTA and FQGNSA. Unmatched junction bases numbered 2, after V lost 3 bases and J lost 4 bases. CDR3 region: CASSFDRGRETQYF. CDR3 nucleotide sequence: TGTGCCAGCAGCTTCGACAGGGGGCGAGAGACCCAGTACTTC.

The chain recombines TRBV20-1 with TRBJ2-5; no reliable D call. This CDR3 comprises 13 residues. V was clipped by 5 bases and J by 2 bases, with 12 bases between them. Germline V lookup: CDR1 DFQATT, CDR2 SNEGSKA (reference sequence). The CDR3 is CSAVESLQETQYF. CDR3 nucleotide sequence: TGCAGTGCTGTCGAGAGCCTACAAGAGACCCAGTACTTC.

The chain carries TRBV7-9 and TRBJ2-7; no firm D call. The CDR3 contains 12 residues. Deletions cut 4 bases from V and 3 bases from J, with 7 bases between. Germline-derived CDR1 and CDR2 are SEHNR and FQNEAQ (reference sequence). CDR3 coding DNA: TGTGCCAGCAGCTCATTATTCTACGAGCAGTACTTC. Translated, it gives CASSSLFYEQYF.

This chain links TRBV27 with TRBJ2-3, with TRBD2 matching 7 bases. Germline V gene lookup returns CDR1 MNHEY and CDR2 SMNVEV (reference sequence). With V trimmed by 3 bases and J by 4 bases, 7 bases remained unmatched. The CDR3 is 15 amino acids. The CDR3 nucleotides read TGTGCCAGCAGTTTGTCGGGGAGGGCCGCAGATACGCAGTATTTT. Residues: CASSLSGRAADTQYF.

The rearrangement links TRBV27 to TRBJ2-5, with D unclear. The CDR3 has 15 residues. CDR1 is MNHEY, CDR2 SMNVEV, per germline (reference sequence). V lost 3 bases and J 4 bases, leaving 15 bases between the germline ends. CDR3 sequence reads: CASSLSILGSETQYF. The CDR3 bases are TGTGCCAGCAGTTTGAGTATCCTAGGTTCAGAGACCCAGTACTTC.

This clonotype has more than one count but fewer than ten. This chain links TRBV30 with TRBJ2-3, with D unresolved. The CDR3 covers 13 residues. CDR1 is GTSNPN and CDR2 is SVGIG in the germline V gene (reference sequence). V lost 2 bases and J 8 bases, leaving 14 bases between the germline ends. As DNA, the CDR3 is TGTGCCTGGAGTAGGGCGGATTGGGGTACGCAGTATTTT. Amino acid sequence: CAWSRADWGTQYF.

In its sample, this clonotype was seen a few times. J is TRBJ2-4 and V is TRBV20-1, with D perhaps TRBD1 or TRBD2 (6 bases each). V lost 7 bases and J 5 bases, leaving 12 bases between the germline ends. The CDR3 sequence is 12 residues long. Germline assignment: CDR1 DFQATT and CDR2 SNEGSKA (reference sequence). This chain's CDR3 is CSGDTGENIQYF. The CDR3 DNA follows: TGCAGTGGGGACACGGGAGAAAACATTCAGTACTTC.

The chain combines TRBV2 with TRBJ2-1; D gene uncertain. The V end was cut by 0 bases, the J end by 4 bases, with 10 bases between. The CDR3 sequence is 15 residues long. Germline V CDR1 and CDR2: SNHLY, FYNNEI. Here the CDR3 DNA reads TGTGCCAGCAGTGAAGCTAGATCCCCTTACAATGAGCAGTTCTTC. Translation gives CASSEARSPYNEQFF.

This sequence joins TRBV12-3 or TRBV12-4 and TRBJ2-7, with 11 bases that match TRBD2. Germline trimming cut 6 bases from V and 6 bases from J; bases unmatched to any gene: 7. The CDR3 contains 14 residues. The chain's CDR3 is CASRVAGGPVEQYF. CDR3 bases: TGTGCCAGCAGAGTAGCGGGAGGGCCAGTCGAGCAGTACTTC.

The sample holds a few counts of this clonotype. The chain uses TRBV20-1 and TRBJ2-7, with D unresolved. This CDR3 has 12 amino acids. Trimming stripped 3 bases from V and 7 bases from J, with 13 bases between. CDR1 is DFQATT, CDR2 SNEGSKA, per germline (reference sequence). This CDR3 is CSASEDPREQYF. CDR3 DNA sequence: TGCAGTGCTAGCGAGGACCCTCGGGAGCAGTACTTC.

V and J are TRBV4-3 and TRBJ2-1; D not certain. The CDR3 length is 13 residues. V was pared by 1 base and J by 8 bases, with 9 bases between. Per the germline V gene, CDR1 is LGHNA and CDR2 is YSLEER. The CDR3 DNA sequence: TGCGCCAGCAGCCAAGTTGTTAGTCATGAGCAGTTCTTC. This translates into CASSQVVSHEQFF.

The gene calls are TRBV11-3 and TRBJ2-5; D is perhaps TRBD1 (7 bases). Germline CDR1 and CDR2: SGHNT and YENEEA. The V and J ends lost 5 bases and 5 bases respectively, with 18 bases between them. This CDR3 spans 15 amino acids. This CDR3 is CASSGRQGGEETQYF. CDR3 bases: TGTGCCAGCAGCGGACGGCAGGGGGGAGAGGAGACCCAGTACTTC.